Below, one T cell receptor (beta chain) is given with its context. Its antigen is currently unknown. Sequenced by immunoSEQ multiplex PCR; TCRdb stores in-frame clones only, minus some. This table has about 150,000 clones, 90% appearing once. The CDR3 loop spans 16 amino acids. Germline CDR1 and CDR2: MDHEN and SYDVKM. The V and J ends lost 3 bases and 3 bases respectively, with 14 bases between them. The sample originates from a study of T cell responses to AZD1222 COVID-19 vaccine. Study-wide points: Baseline serology detected seropositivity in only a handful of AZD1222 recipients. Increases in Spike-specific TCR breadth and depth were seen after two AZD1222 doses. Females made up more of the donors, who were largely white British, and clonal diversity may have come out too low.

Second-dose timings of about 4 or about 12 weeks were pooled. The J gene is TRBJ2-2, the V gene TRBV28, with a possible D match to TRBD2 (6 bases). This sequence originates from an adult who received the AZD1222 COVID-19 vaccine. This sample comprised peripheral blood, obtained 28 days after the second AZD1222 dose. CDR3 in DNA: TGTGCCAGCAGTTTTGGGGGGTCTCTATACACCGGGGAGCTGTTTTTT. Protein: CASSFGGSLYTGELFF.